What follows are 5 T cell receptor beta chains derived from one specimen sequenced in a study of blood T cell repertoires in COVID-19. Here immunoSEQ multiplex PCR was the method, and the copy in TCRdb shows in-frame clones only, minus some. Seen here are about 270,000 clones, 86% observed once, and the top ten hold approximately 12%. The material sequenced was peripheral blood. Receptors were obtained from a woman in her thirties with COVID-19, enrolled during active disease.

The gene calls are TRBV4-1 and TRBJ2-1, with D unclear. The CDR3 spans 12 residues. The ends were cut back, 3 bases at V and 5 bases at J, with 5 bases in the middle. Germline V gene sequence: CDR1 MGHRA, CDR2 YSYEKL. CDR3 in DNA: TGCGCCAGCAGCCAGGCCCACAATGAGCAGTTCTTC. It codes for CASSQAHNEQFF.

This clone was observed once. The V gene is TRBV7-9, the J gene TRBJ1-3; D is unclear. The V end lost 1 base, the J end lost 2 bases, and 6 bases lay between the germline ends. There are 14 residues in the CDR3. Germline loops: CDR1 SEHNR, CDR2 FQNEAQ (reference sequence). The CDR3 here is CASSLVSAGNTIYF. CDR3 nucleotides: TGTGCCAGCAGCTTAGTAAGCGCTGGAAACACCATATATTTT.

This chain links TRBV13 with TRBJ2-1; 13 nucleotides agree with TRBD2. This CDR3 region has 16 residues. CDR1 is PRHDT, CDR2 FYEKMQ, per germline (reference sequence). V lost 7 bases and J lost 12; bases outside the gene matches: 15. The CDR3 DNA is TGTGCCAGCACCGATTCCCGGACTAGCGGGGGCTGGGGGCAGTTCTTC. It encodes CASTDSRTSGGWGQFF.

The J gene is TRBJ1-1, the V gene TRBV10-3; 8 bases line up with TRBD1. CDR3 size: 16 residues. The junction had 10 bases not matched to a gene; V was cut back by 2 bases and J by 5 bases. Germline V CDR1 and CDR2: ENHRY, SYGVKD. The CDR3 region has the DNA TGTGCCATCAGTGAGCCTCGGACAGGGAGGGAAACTGAAGCTTTCTTT. It specifies CAISEPRTGRETEAFF.

The chain couples TRBV6-5 to TRBJ2-3; 9 bases align to TRBD2. V was pared by 4 bases and J by 7 bases, with 6 bases of the junction left unmatched. Germline assignment: CDR1 MNHEY and CDR2 SVGAGI. This CDR3 is built from 14 residues. The CDR3 DNA follows: TGTGCCAGCAGTTTTGGCGGGGGGGCATATACGCAGTATTTT. Residues: CASSFGGGAYTQYF.